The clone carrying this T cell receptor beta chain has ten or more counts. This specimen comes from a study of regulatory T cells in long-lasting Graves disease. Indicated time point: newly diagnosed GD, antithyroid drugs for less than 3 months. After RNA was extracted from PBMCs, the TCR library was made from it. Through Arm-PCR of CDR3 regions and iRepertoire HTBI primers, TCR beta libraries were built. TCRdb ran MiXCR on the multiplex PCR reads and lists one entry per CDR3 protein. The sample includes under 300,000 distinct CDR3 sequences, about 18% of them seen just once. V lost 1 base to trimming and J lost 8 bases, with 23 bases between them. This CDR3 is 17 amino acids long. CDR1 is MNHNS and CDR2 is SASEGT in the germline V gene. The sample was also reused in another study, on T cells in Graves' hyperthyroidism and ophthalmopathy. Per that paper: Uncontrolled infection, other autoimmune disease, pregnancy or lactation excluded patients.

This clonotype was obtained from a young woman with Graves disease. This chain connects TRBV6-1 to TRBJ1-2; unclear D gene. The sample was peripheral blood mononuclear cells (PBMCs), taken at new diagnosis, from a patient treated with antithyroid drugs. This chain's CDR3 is CASSEDMRAYGEEGYTF. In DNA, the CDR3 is TGTGCCAGCAGTGAAGATATGAGGGCGTATGGTGAGGAAGGCTACACCTTC.